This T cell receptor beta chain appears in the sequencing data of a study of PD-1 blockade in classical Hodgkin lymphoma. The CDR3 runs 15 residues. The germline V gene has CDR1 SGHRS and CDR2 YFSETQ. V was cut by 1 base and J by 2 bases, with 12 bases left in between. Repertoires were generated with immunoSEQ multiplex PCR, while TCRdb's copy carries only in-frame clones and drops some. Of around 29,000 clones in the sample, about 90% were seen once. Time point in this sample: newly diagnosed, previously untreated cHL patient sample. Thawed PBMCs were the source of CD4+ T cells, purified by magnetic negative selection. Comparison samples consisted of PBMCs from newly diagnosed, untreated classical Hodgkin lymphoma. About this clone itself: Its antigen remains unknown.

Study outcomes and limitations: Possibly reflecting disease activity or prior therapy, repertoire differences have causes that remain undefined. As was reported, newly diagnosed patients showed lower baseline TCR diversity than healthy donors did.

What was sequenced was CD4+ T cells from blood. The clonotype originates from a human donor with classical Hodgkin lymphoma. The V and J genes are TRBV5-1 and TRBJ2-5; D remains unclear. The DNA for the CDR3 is TGCGCCAGCAGCTTGTTAGGCAGCCAGCAAGAGACCCAGTACTTC. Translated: CASSLLGSQQETQYF.